This T cell receptor beta chain is from a study of blood T cell repertoires in COVID-19. About the research overall: The study drew acute and convalescent COVID-19 samples from the United States, Italy and Spain.

Per the authors' pipeline: Reference gene primers were amplified, and this amplification served to estimate nucleated cell counts. Produced via immunoSEQ multiplex PCR; TCRdb's table is partial and in-frame only. D and trimming were read from the DNA, whereas the V and J calls and clone size are those reported in that table. The sample holds approximately 310,000 clones, more than 75% seen once. The V and J ends lost 8 bases and 7 bases respectively, with 21 bases between them. The CDR3 is 14 residues long. Germline V gene sequence: CDR1 GTSNPN, CDR2 SVGIG (reference sequence). The chain is built from TRBV30 and TRBJ1-3; D is unresolved. Sequencing was performed on peripheral blood. This receptor was taken from a woman between 50 and 59 years old who had recovered from COVID-19. In DNA, the CDR3 is TGTGCCGCCGTGTTTAGTCGTACCGTCAACACCATATATTTT. Its protein product is CAAVFSRTVNTIYF.